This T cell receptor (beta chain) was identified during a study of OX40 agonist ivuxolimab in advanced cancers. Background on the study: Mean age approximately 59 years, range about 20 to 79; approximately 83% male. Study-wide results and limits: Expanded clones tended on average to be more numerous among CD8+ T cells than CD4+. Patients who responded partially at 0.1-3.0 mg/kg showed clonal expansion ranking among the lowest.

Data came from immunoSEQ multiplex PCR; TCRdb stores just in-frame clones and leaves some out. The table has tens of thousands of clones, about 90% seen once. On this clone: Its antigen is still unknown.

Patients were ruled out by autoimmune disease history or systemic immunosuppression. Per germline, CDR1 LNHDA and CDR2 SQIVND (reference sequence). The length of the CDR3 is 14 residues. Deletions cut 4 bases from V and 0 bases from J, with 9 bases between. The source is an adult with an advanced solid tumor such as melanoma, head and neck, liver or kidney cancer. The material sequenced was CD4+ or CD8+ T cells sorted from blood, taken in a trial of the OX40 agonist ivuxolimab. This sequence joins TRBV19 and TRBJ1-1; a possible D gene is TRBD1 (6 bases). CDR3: CASSKGHLNTEAFF. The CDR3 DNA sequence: TGTGCCAGTAGTAAGGGACACTTGAACACTGAAGCTTTCTTT.